These 9 T cell receptor beta chains were sequenced from one sample in a study of blood T cell repertoires in COVID-19. Only in-frame clones appear in the TCRdb table, and some are missing; sequencing was by immunoSEQ multiplex PCR. The sample includes about 180,000 clones, about 86% of them seen just once. Sequenced input: peripheral blood. These receptors were collected from a man aged 45-65 years with active or convalescent COVID-19.

This sequence joins TRBV19 and TRBJ1-1; no reliable D call. Per germline, CDR1 LNHDA and CDR2 SQIVND (reference sequence). This CDR3 spans 14 amino acids. V dropped 3 bases and J dropped 0 bases, with 8 bases sitting between them. Here the CDR3 DNA reads TGTGCCAGTAGTATGGGCAGTATGAACACTGAAGCTTTCTTT. Translated: CASSMGSMNTEAFF.

This clone was recorded only once. The rearrangement joins TRBV5-1 to TRBJ2-1, with TRBD2 matching 12 bases. The germline V gene has CDR1 SGHRS and CDR2 YFSETQ. The CDR3 covers 21 residues. V trimming: 4 bases; J trimming: 1 base; junction bases outside the gene matches: 18. CDR3 protein: CASSRKPTSGGTTGSYNEQFF. As DNA, the CDR3 is TGCGCCAGCAGCCGTAAACCGACTAGCGGGGGCACTACGGGGTCCTACAATGAGCAGTTCTTC.

V gene TRBV5-1 combines with J gene TRBJ1-1; 9 bases map to TRBD1. Germline CDR1 SGHRS, CDR2 YFSETQ. The V gene end was trimmed by 2 bases and the J gene end by 11 bases; junction bases not matched to a gene: 10. The CDR3 has 14 amino acids. The CDR3 is CASSLEVQGAKAFF. For the CDR3, the DNA is TGCGCCAGCAGCTTAGAGGTACAGGGGGCGAAGGCTTTCTTT.

Only one count was recorded for this clone. The chain recombines TRBV19 with TRBJ1-1; D not certain. The germline gives CDR1 LNHDA, CDR2 SQIVND (reference sequence). The CDR3 totals 17 residues. With 3 bases removed from V and 0 bases from J, the gap between germline ends came to 17 bases. The DNA for the CDR3 is TGTGCCAGTAGTATGTCCGGGAACACACTTATGAACACTGAAGCTTTCTTT. Its protein product is CASSMSGNTLMNTEAFF.

On this clone: The limits of the CDR3 on the DNA are not certain, so only TCRdb's listed CDR3 is given. This chain connects TRBV6-5 to TRBJ2-5; no check of the table's D call, TRBD2, against the DNA was made. Germline V gene sequence: CDR1 MNHEY, CDR2 SVGAGI. The CDR3 totals 16 residues, both ends included. This CDR3 is CASSSSGLAAEETQYF.

The V and J genes are TRBV13 and TRBJ2-7; D is unclear. Germline V CDR1 and CDR2: PRHDT, FYEKMQ (reference sequence). The CDR3 length is 10 residues. V gave up 2 bases and J gave up 9 bases, with 5 bases separating them. The CDR3 sequence: CASSLRVQYF. The CDR3 DNA follows: TGTGCCAGCAGCTTACGGGTGCAGTACTTC.

The chain combines TRBV9 with TRBJ2-2, with D perhaps TRBD1 (5 bases). The V and J ends lost 0 bases and 3 bases respectively, with 9 bases between them. Germline CDR1 is SGDLS and CDR2 is YYNGEE. The CDR3 runs 15 residues. The CDR3 spells CASSVARADTGELFF. Written as DNA, the CDR3 is TGTGCCAGCAGCGTAGCCAGGGCGGACACCGGGGAGCTGTTTTTT.

This rearrangement joins TRBV19 to TRBJ1-2; 11 bases match TRBD1. Looked up from germline, CDR1 is LNHDA and CDR2 is SQIVND (reference sequence). There are 16 residues in the CDR3. The V and J ends lost 5 bases and 2 bases, in that order; junction bases with no gene match: 7. The CDR3 is CASSQSWTGGNYGYTF. The CDR3 DNA reads as TGTGCCAGTAGTCAATCCTGGACAGGGGGCAACTATGGCTACACCTTC.

The rearrangement uses TRBV18 and TRBJ1-4, with D maybe TRBD1 (5 bases). Germline CDR1 is KGHSH and CDR2 is LQKENI. The V and J ends lost 3 bases and 5 bases respectively, with 10 bases between them. The CDR3 is 14 residues long. DNA for the CDR3: TGTGCCAGCTCACCGGGCAGGGAAAATGAAAAACTGTTTTTT. Residues: CASSPGRENEKLFF.